The rows below give T cell receptor beta chains drawn from one sample of a study of blood T cell repertoires in COVID-19. Sequenced by immunoSEQ multiplex PCR; TCRdb stores in-frame clones only, minus some. The repertoire consists of about 74,000 clones, with roughly 88% occurring once and the leading ten covering 1.5% to 2%. The material sequenced was peripheral blood. The receptors here all came from a woman of 80 years or more with active or convalescent COVID-19. Each CDR3 is given with its conserved first and last residue. The D gene is left open where the match is weak. A row's size may be missing; if present it is once, few, many or a size class.

j_gene: TRBJ2-2
d_gene: -
abundance: -
v_gene: TRBV5-1
CDR3aa: CASSPAESRSAGELFF
CDR3nt: TGCGCCAGCAGCCCAGCCGAATCCAGAAGCGCCGGGGAGCTGTTTTTT

j_gene: TRBJ1-2
d_gene: -
abundance: once
v_gene: TRBV7-2
CDR3aa: CASSLRVGGYTF
CDR3nt: TGTGCCAGCAGCCTCAGGGTTGGTGGCTACACCTTC

j_gene: TRBJ2-5
d_gene: -
abundance: -
v_gene: TRBV24-1
CDR3aa: CATSDPGYQETQYF
CDR3nt: TGTGCCACCAGTGATCCGGGATACCAAGAGACCCAGTACTTC

j_gene: TRBJ1-1
d_gene: TRBD1
abundance: -
v_gene: TRBV6-6
CDR3aa: CASSSRQGESEAFF
CDR3nt: TGTGCCAGCAGTTCCAGACAGGGGGAGTCTGAAGCTTTCTTT

j_gene: TRBJ2-2
d_gene: -
abundance: -
v_gene: TRBV2
CDR3aa: CASTLVPPGELFF
CDR3nt: TGTGCCAGCACACTAGTCCCCCCCGGGGAGCTGTTTTTT

j_gene: TRBJ2-7
d_gene: -
abundance: -
v_gene: TRBV5-8
CDR3aa: CASSGQLLPYLSYEQYF
CDR3nt: TGTGCCAGCAGCGGACAGCTCCTTCCTTACCTTTCCTACGAGCAGTACTTC

j_gene: TRBJ1-5
d_gene: TRBD1
abundance: -
v_gene: TRBV9
CDR3aa: CASSVGGQGGQPQHF
CDR3nt: TGTGCCAGCAGCGTAGGCGGACAGGGCGGTCAGCCCCAGCATTTT

j_gene: TRBJ1-2
d_gene: -
abundance: -
v_gene: TRBV18
CDR3aa: CASSPQALYGYTF
CDR3nt: TGTGCCAGCTCACCCCAGGCCCTCTATGGCTACACCTTC

j_gene: TRBJ1-6
d_gene: TRBD1
abundance: -
v_gene: TRBV19
CDR3aa: CASTPNRGSSYNSPLHF
CDR3nt: TGTGCCAGTACCCCGAACAGGGGGAGCTCCTATAATTCACCCCTCCACTTT

j_gene: TRBJ1-2
d_gene: -
abundance: -
v_gene: TRBV6-4
CDR3aa: CASSHDSYGYTF
CDR3nt: TGTGCCAGCAGTCATGACTCGTATGGCTACACCTTC

j_gene: TRBJ1-6
d_gene: TRBD1
abundance: few
v_gene: TRBV7-8
CDR3aa: CASSLGSGTGDSPLHF
CDR3nt: TGTGCCAGCAGCTTAGGGTCTGGGACAGGGGATTCACCCCTCCACTTT

j_gene: TRBJ2-3
d_gene: TRBD1
abundance: -
v_gene: TRBV5-1
CDR3aa: CASSEEPTGGTDTQYF
CDR3nt: TGCGCCAGCAGCGAAGAGCCCACAGGGGGCACAGATACGCAGTATTTT

j_gene: TRBJ2-1
d_gene: -
abundance: -
v_gene: TRBV7-2
CDR3aa: CASSPYRDHHEQFF
CDR3nt: TGTGCCAGCAGCCCCTACAGGGATCACCATGAGCAGTTCTTC

j_gene: TRBJ1-5
d_gene: TRBD1
abundance: -
v_gene: TRBV2
CDR3aa: CASSDRGSSNQPQHF
CDR3nt: TGTGCCAGCAGTGACAGGGGGTCTAGCAATCAGCCCCAGCATTTT

j_gene: TRBJ2-5
d_gene: -
abundance: -
v_gene: TRBV5-1
CDR3aa: CASSLAGTYQETQYF
CDR3nt: TGCGCCAGCAGCTTGGCCGGGACTTACCAAGAGACCCAGTACTTC

j_gene: TRBJ1-2
d_gene: -
abundance: few
v_gene: TRBV21-1
CDR3aa: CASSISGGSYGYTF
CDR3nt: TGTGCCAGCAGCATTTCAGGGGGATCCTATGGCTACACCTTC

j_gene: TRBJ2-1
d_gene: TRBD2
abundance: -
v_gene: TRBV6-2/TRBV6-3
CDR3aa: CASSYSTGLAGGNPSYNEQFF
CDR3nt: TGTGCCAGCAGTTACTCAACGGGACTAGCGGGGGGTAACCCCTCCTACAATGAGCAGTTCTTC

j_gene: TRBJ1-6
d_gene: TRBD1
abundance: -
v_gene: TRBV6-5
CDR3aa: CASRGQNNSPLHF
CDR3nt: TGTGCCAGCAGGGGACAGAATAATTCACCCCTCCACTTT

j_gene: TRBJ2-3
d_gene: TRBD2
abundance: -
v_gene: TRBV7-2
CDR3aa: CASSSGLAGSTTDTQYF
CDR3nt: TGTGCCAGCAGCTCGGGACTAGCGGGGTCCACCACAGATACGCAGTATTTT

j_gene: TRBJ2-7
d_gene: -
abundance: -
v_gene: TRBV11-3
CDR3aa: CASSPRQGRDYEQYF
CDR3nt: TGTGCCAGCAGCCCTCGACAGGGGAGGGATTACGAGCAGTACTTC

j_gene: TRBJ2-6
d_gene: TRBD1
abundance: -
v_gene: TRBV19
CDR3aa: CASSLMTGTGANVLTF
CDR3nt: TGTGCCAGTAGTCTAATGACAGGGACCGGGGCCAACGTCCTGACTTTC

j_gene: TRBJ1-3
d_gene: -
abundance: -
v_gene: TRBV11-2
CDR3aa: CASSPRGSAAGNTIYF
CDR3nt: TGTGCCAGCAGCCCGCGGGGATCAGCGGCTGGAAACACCATATATTTT

j_gene: TRBJ2-5
d_gene: TRBD1
abundance: -
v_gene: TRBV28
CDR3aa: CASSPPTGGRETQYF
CDR3nt: TGTGCCAGCAGTCCCCCGACAGGGGGTCGAGAGACCCAGTACTTC

j_gene: TRBJ2-7
d_gene: TRBD1
abundance: -
v_gene: TRBV5-1
CDR3aa: CASSSGTAYEQYF
CDR3nt: TGCGCCAGCAGCTCCGGGACAGCCTACGAGCAGTACTTC

j_gene: TRBJ2-1
d_gene: -
abundance: -
v_gene: TRBV18
CDR3aa: CASSGSGTGNEQFF
CDR3nt: TGTGCCAGCTCAGGATCCGGGACTGGGAATGAGCAGTTCTTC

j_gene: TRBJ2-5
d_gene: -
abundance: -
v_gene: TRBV5-5
CDR3aa: CASSPRLDETQYF
CDR3nt: TGTGCCAGCAGCCCACGACTAGATGAGACCCAGTACTTC

j_gene: TRBJ1-3
d_gene: -
abundance: -
v_gene: TRBV7-9
CDR3aa: CASSLGTVGNTIYF
CDR3nt: TGTGCCAGCAGCTTAGGGACAGTTGGAAACACCATATATTTT

j_gene: TRBJ2-3
d_gene: TRBD2
abundance: -
v_gene: TRBV3-1/TRBV3-2
CDR3aa: CASSQGERGGLDTQYF
CDR3nt: TGTGCCAGCAGCCAAGGGGAGCGGGGGGGCTTAGATACGCAGTATTTT

j_gene: TRBJ2-1
d_gene: -
abundance: -
v_gene: TRBV12-3/TRBV12-4
CDR3aa: CASRFLSYNEQFF
CDR3nt: TGTGCCAGCAGGTTCCTCTCCTACAATGAGCAGTTCTTC

j_gene: TRBJ2-1
d_gene: -
abundance: -
v_gene: TRBV29-1
CDR3aa: CSAHREPYNEQFF
CDR3nt: TGCAGCGCCCACAGGGAGCCCTACAATGAGCAGTTCTTC

j_gene: TRBJ1-2
d_gene: -
abundance: -
v_gene: TRBV9
CDR3aa: CASSVAAGSVNGYTF
CDR3nt: TGTGCCAGCAGCGTAGCCGCAGGGTCGGTTAATGGCTACACCTTC

j_gene: TRBJ2-2
d_gene: TRBD1
abundance: -
v_gene: TRBV6-4
CDR3aa: CASSVGTGGAPGELFF
CDR3nt: TGTGCCAGCAGTGTCGGGACAGGGGGCGCACCCGGGGAGCTGTTTTTT

j_gene: TRBJ2-2
d_gene: TRBD1
abundance: -
v_gene: TRBV18
CDR3aa: CASSLDRANTGELFF
CDR3nt: TGTGCCAGCTCACTGGACAGGGCAAACACCGGGGAGCTGTTTTTT

j_gene: TRBJ2-1
d_gene: -
abundance: -
v_gene: TRBV6-6
CDR3aa: CASSPLGGWNEQFF
CDR3nt: TGTGCCAGCAGTCCCCTAGGAGGGTGGAATGAGCAGTTCTTC

j_gene: TRBJ1-1
d_gene: -
abundance: -
v_gene: TRBV12-5
CDR3aa: CASEPRQVTEAFF
CDR3nt: TGTGCTAGTGAACCCCGACAGGTTACTGAAGCTTTCTTT

j_gene: TRBJ2-3
d_gene: -
abundance: -
v_gene: TRBV20-1
CDR3aa: CSASRQVATDTQYF
CDR3nt: TGCAGTGCAAGTCGACAGGTCGCCACAGATACGCAGTATTTT

j_gene: TRBJ1-4
d_gene: TRBD1
abundance: -
v_gene: TRBV2
CDR3aa: CASSEVTGGLGEKLFF
CDR3nt: TGTGCCAGCAGTGAGGTGACAGGGGGCTTAGGTGAAAAACTGTTTTTT

j_gene: TRBJ1-2
d_gene: TRBD1
abundance: -
v_gene: TRBV7-8
CDR3aa: CASTPGTGYGYTF
CDR3nt: TGTGCCAGCACCCCGGGGACAGGGTACGGCTACACCTTC

j_gene: TRBJ2-1
d_gene: -
abundance: once
v_gene: TRBV3-1/TRBV3-2
CDR3aa: CASSLWGGARNEQFF
CDR3nt: TGTGCCAGCAGTCTATGGGGGGGGGCCCGGAATGAGCAGTTCTTC

j_gene: TRBJ2-5
d_gene: -
abundance: -
v_gene: TRBV10-3
CDR3aa: CAISELGGETQYF
CDR3nt: TGTGCCATCAGTGAGCTTGGCGGAGAGACCCAGTACTTC

j_gene: TRBJ1-2
d_gene: TRBD1
abundance: -
v_gene: TRBV5-4
CDR3aa: CASSPGQGGGYTF
CDR3nt: TGTGCCAGCAGCCCAGGACAGGGCGGGGGCTACACCTTC